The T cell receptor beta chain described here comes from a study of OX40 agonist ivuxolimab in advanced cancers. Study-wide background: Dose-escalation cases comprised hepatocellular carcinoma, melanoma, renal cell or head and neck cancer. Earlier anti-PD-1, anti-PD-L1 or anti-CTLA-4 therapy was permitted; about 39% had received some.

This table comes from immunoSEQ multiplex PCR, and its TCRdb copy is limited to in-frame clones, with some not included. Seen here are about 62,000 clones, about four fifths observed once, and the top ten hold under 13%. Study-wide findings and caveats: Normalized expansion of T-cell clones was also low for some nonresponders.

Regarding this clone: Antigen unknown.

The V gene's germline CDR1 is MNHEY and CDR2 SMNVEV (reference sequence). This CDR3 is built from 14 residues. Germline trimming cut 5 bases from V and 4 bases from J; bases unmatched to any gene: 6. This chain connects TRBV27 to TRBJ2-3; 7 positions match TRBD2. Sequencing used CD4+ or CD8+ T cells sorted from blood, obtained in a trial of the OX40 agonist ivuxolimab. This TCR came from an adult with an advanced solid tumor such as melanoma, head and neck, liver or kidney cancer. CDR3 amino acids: CASSPQTSADTQYF. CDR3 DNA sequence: TGTGCCAGCAGTCCGCAAACTAGCGCAGATACGCAGTATTTT.